The present T cell receptor beta chain was sequenced within a study of T cell repertoires in Merkel cell carcinoma (dated by TCRdb to the late 2010s). Notes on the research overall: Patients with prior intralesional immunotherapy or systemic immune checkpoint blockade before the biopsy were excluded. MCPyV-specific clonotypes were first defined by tetramer sorting, cloning and paired TCR sequencing of expanded tumor-infiltrating lymphocytes. To be included, a subject needed both a diagnosis of MCPyV-positive Merkel cell carcinoma and tumor-infiltrating lymphocytes that had been successfully expanded in vitro.

The immunoSEQ assay was used for TRB CDR3 sequencing and data processing of tumor genomic DNA. In TCRdb, the immuneACCESS table is reduced to in-frame sequences with V and J assigned. These tables do not hold every clone; where another copy was compared, an unresolved V gene accounts for under half, and the others remain unexplained. The sample has 12,000 to 15,000 clones on record, roughly 71% of them singletons. The ten largest clones add up to 17% of the sample. Study-level results and caveats: No normal tissue biopsies were studied.

Each study subject had MCPyV-positive Merkel cell carcinoma confirmed by biopsy and had serum antibodies to T-antigen that tested positive. Genomic DNA was extracted from a handful of adjacent 10-micron frozen tumor sections without any cell sorting or culture. About 5 x 5 x 5 mm of tumor biopsy tissue was frozen in optimal cutting temperature compound. In the frozen biopsy, scout sections stained with hematoxylin and eosin confirmed plenty of Merkel cell carcinoma along with infiltrating cells. Reading from cysteine to phenylalanine, the CDR3 counts 13 amino acids. The CDR3 DNA has 39 bases and is translated from base 1. CDR1 ENHRY and CDR2 SYGVKD were looked up in the germline V gene. V gives up 4 bases and J gives up 0 bases, and the segment between their germline ends measures 6 bases. As regards this clone: This clone's antigen is unknown. Base qualities are not recorded, but no much larger clone differs from it by a single base.

This receptor was obtained from an adult with Merkel cell carcinoma. Specimen: tumor tissue. Recombination joined TRBV10-3 with TRBJ1-1; the D segment cannot be called with confidence. CDR3 reads: CAISAGVNTEAFF. The DNA reads as follows: TGTGCCATCAGTGCAGGAGTGAACACTGAAGCTTTCTTT.